The 23 T cell receptor beta chains below come from one sample, sequenced in a study of OX40 agonist ivuxolimab in advanced cancers. Libraries were prepared by immunoSEQ multiplex PCR; TCRdb keeps only in-frame clonotypes and omits some of them. This sample has some 61,000 clones, with about three quarters found just once. The starting material was CD4+ or CD8+ T cells sorted from blood, obtained in a trial of the OX40 agonist ivuxolimab. The receptor set was obtained from an adult with an advanced solid tumor such as melanoma, head and neck, liver or kidney cancer.

The CDR3: CASRLAGGPSYEQYF. In DNA, the CDR3 is TGCGCCAGCAGACTAGCGGGAGGACCCTCCTACGAGCAGTACTTC. V usage is TRBV5-1 and J usage is TRBJ2-7, with 12 bases matching TRBD2. CDR1 SGHRS and CDR2 YFSETQ come from the germline V gene. V lost 5 bases to trimming and J lost 0 bases; unmatched junction nucleotides: 3. There are 15 residues in the CDR3.

This rearrangement joins TRBV30 to TRBJ1-4; the D is unclear. The germline V gene encodes CDR1 GTSNPN and CDR2 SVGIG (reference sequence). This CDR3 contains 13 residues. Trimming pared 6 bases from V and 3 bases from J, leaving 11 bases between. The CDR3 region is CACLLGANEKLFF. In nucleotides, the CDR3 is TGTGCCTGCCTGCTCGGGGCTAATGAAAAACTGTTTTTT.

This clone was seen a handful of times. In nucleotides, the CDR3 is TGTGCCAGTATGGCAGGGTATACGAATGAAGCTTTCTTT. The encoded protein is CASMAGYTNEAFF. The genes are TRBV19 and TRBJ1-1; TRBD1 is a possible D gene (5 bases). CDR1 and CDR2 from the germline V gene are LNHDA and SQIVND (reference sequence). Trimming removed 7 bases at V and 7 bases at J, with 16 bases between. The CDR3 runs to 13 residues.

This chain joins TRBV5-1 and TRBJ2-3; 8 bases line up with TRBD2. CDR1 is SGHRS, CDR2 YFSETQ, per germline. V was clipped by 2 bases and J by 2 bases; unmatched bases: 4. The CDR3 totals 15 residues. The CDR3 sequence: CASSFAGGPTDTQYF. The CDR3 DNA reads as TGCGCCAGCAGCTTTGCGGGGGGCCCCACAGATACGCAGTATTTT.

The rearrangement links TRBV15 to TRBJ2-3; 8 nucleotides agree with TRBD2. There are 17 residues in the CDR3. The ends lost 0 bases at V and 0 bases at J; junction bases unmatched: 5. Germline CDR1 and CDR2: LNHNV and YYDKDF (reference sequence). The CDR3 nucleotides are TGTGCCACCAGCAGAGATCTTGGCGGGAGGAGCACAGATACGCAGTATTTT. Its protein is CATSRDLGGRSTDTQYF.

A note on this clone: One junction end disagrees with the germline gene, perhaps due to a read error. This chain connects TRBV7-7 to TRBJ2-2, with 9 bases aligning to TRBD2. CDR1 is SSHAT, CDR2 FNYEAQ, per germline (reference sequence). The CDR3 has 15 residues. DNA of the CDR3: TGTGCTAGCAGCCCGCGGACTAGCGTAACCGGGGAGCTGTTTTTT. It codes for CASSPRTSVTGELFF.

The sample holds a few counts of this clone. This chain links TRBV6-1 with TRBJ2-5; D is perhaps TRBD1 or TRBD2 (7 bases each). The germline V and J ends were trimmed by 6 bases and 4 bases, with 18 bases remaining between them. There are 15 residues in the CDR3. Germline V CDR1 and CDR2: MNHNS, SASEGT. Here the CDR3 reads CASRREGAFGETQYF. CDR3 sequence (DNA): TGTGCCAGCAGAAGGGAGGGGGCATTTGGAGAGACCCAGTACTTC.

The chain recombines TRBV15 with TRBJ2-1, with a weak D call TRBD2 (5 bases). The CDR3 runs 17 residues. The V gene lost 0 bases and the J gene lost 7 bases, with 19 bases spanning the gap. Germline V lookup: CDR1 LNHNV, CDR2 YYDKDF (reference sequence). The CDR3 nucleotides are TGTGCCACCAGCAGAGATGGTATTGGAGCCGGGGTGAATGAGCAGTTCTTC. Its translation is CATSRDGIGAGVNEQFF.

V is TRBV7-2 and J is TRBJ2-1; D is undetermined. The germline CDR1 and CDR2 sequences are SGHTA and FQGNSA. The V end was cut by 1 base, the J end by 4 bases, with 11 bases between. This CDR3 has 15 amino acids. The CDR3 is CASSLVQAPYNEQFF. The CDR3 region has the DNA TGTGCCAGCAGCTTAGTCCAAGCGCCTTACAATGAGCAGTTCTTC.

A few counts support this clone. This chain links TRBV27 with TRBJ1-5; the D gene is possibly TRBD1 (5 bases). Germline V gives CDR1 MNHEY, CDR2 SMNVEV (reference sequence). Trimming stripped 3 bases from V and 7 bases from J, with 13 bases between. This CDR3 region has 14 residues. CDR3 sequence (DNA): TGTGCCAGCAGTTTTGGGGGTCAAGGGCAGCCCCAGCATTTT. It encodes CASSFGGQGQPQHF.

This chain connects TRBV2 to TRBJ2-7; a weak D match, TRBD1 (6 bases). V was pared by 7 bases and J by 3 bases, with 16 bases between. This CDR3 comprises 14 residues. Germline CDR1 reads SNHLY; CDR2 reads FYNNEI. The CDR3 is CASTPRDNLYEQYF. In DNA, the CDR3 is TGTGCCAGCACCCCCCGGGACAACCTCTACGAGCAGTACTTC.

The chain joins TRBV28 to TRBJ2-7; TRBD1 might be the D (6 bases). CDR3 length equals 12 residues. Trimming took off 7 bases at V and 6 bases at J, with 13 bases between the two ends. Germline V gene lookup returns CDR1 MDHEN and CDR2 SYDVKM. CDR3 DNA sequence: TGTGCCAGCATTAACCAGGGGACCGAGCAGTACTTC. It is translated as CASINQGTEQYF.

The chain has TRBV29-1 and TRBJ1-1; D may be TRBD1 (5 bases). V was trimmed by 5 bases and J by 11 bases, leaving 12 bases between them. The CDR3 sequence is 10 residues long. Germline CDR1 SQVTM, CDR2 ANQGSEA. The CDR3 nucleotides are TGCAGCGTTCTGATCGGGGGGGCTTTCTTT. Amino acid sequence: CSVLIGGAFF.

This clone appeared a single time. The chain combines TRBV28 with TRBJ2-7; TRBD2 matches at 9 bases. Germline-derived CDR1 and CDR2 are MDHEN and SYDVKM. CDR3 length equals 15 residues. With 4 bases clipped from V and 4 bases from J, the junction kept 8 bases outside the gene matches. The CDR3 sequence is CASSSISGSAYEQYF. CDR3 DNA: TGTGCCAGCAGTTCCATTAGCGGGAGTGCTTACGAGCAGTACTTC.

The J gene is TRBJ2-7, the V gene TRBV9; no clear D gene. Per the germline V gene, CDR1 is SGDLS and CDR2 is YYNGEE. Between the trimmed V and J ends, which lost 2 bases and 3 bases, there was a span of 9 bases. There are 13 residues in the CDR3. The CDR3 DNA is TGTGCCAGCAGCGTTAGTTGGGGCTACGAGCAGTACTTC. It codes for CASSVSWGYEQYF.

This clone was detected a few times. The chain joins TRBV5-4 to TRBJ2-5; tentatively, D is TRBD2 (6 bases). CDR3 length equals 14 residues. Germline CDR1 reads SGHNT; CDR2 reads YYREEE (reference sequence). Trimming shortened V by 0 bases and J by 5 bases, and 11 bases separated the two germline ends. In nucleotides, the CDR3 is TGTGCCAGCAGCTTGGAGGGGAGGAGCGAGACCCAGTACTTC. Protein sequence: CASSLEGRSETQYF.

This clone was seen just once. The chain employs TRBV10-2 and TRBJ2-7; 7 bases fit TRBD1. CDR1 and CDR2 from the germline V gene are WSHSY and SAAADI. The trim removed 1 base at V and 0 bases at J, leaving 3 bases unmatched. CDR3 size: 15 residues. CDR3 region: CASSEYGTDSYEQYF. CDR3 in DNA: TGCGCCAGCAGTGAGTATGGGACAGACTCCTACGAGCAGTACTTC.

The chain uses TRBV11-2 and TRBJ1-2; no firm D call. The length of the CDR3 is 13 residues. CDR1 SGHAT and CDR2 FQNNGV come from the germline V gene. V was cut by 3 bases and J by 4 bases, with 9 bases left in between. The CDR3 coding sequence is TGTGCCAGCAGCTTTCCCGGAGGCTATGGCTACACCTTC. It is translated as CASSFPGGYGYTF.

This clone was detected once. The V gene is TRBV6-1, the J gene TRBJ2-5, with 9 bases fitting TRBD1. Germline CDR1 MNHNS, CDR2 SASEGT. The CDR3 extends over 14 amino acids. Losses at the gene ends were 7 bases for V and 5 bases for J; bases not matched to a gene: 8. The CDR3 region has the DNA TGTGCCAGCACTAACAGGGGGCGAGGGGAGACCCAGTACTTC. Translated: CASTNRGRGETQYF.

The chain combines TRBV7-9 with TRBJ2-6; tentatively, D is TRBD2 (6 bases). CDR1 is SEHNR and CDR2 is FQNEAQ in the germline V gene (reference sequence). This CDR3 spans 14 amino acids. Trimming removed 2 bases at V and 9 bases at J, with 11 bases between. The CDR3 DNA sequence: TGTGCCAGCAGCTTATTTGGGGGGAACAACGTCCTGACTTTC. It translates to CASSLFGGNNVLTF.

The chain has TRBV7-6 and TRBJ2-7; D unclear. CDR1 SGHVS and CDR2 FNYEAQ come from the germline V gene. The V gene lost 1 base and the J gene lost 9 bases, with 16 bases spanning the gap. This CDR3 spans 14 amino acids. CDR3 nucleotides: TGTGCCAGCAGCTTAGGGGGTGACCTCTCGGGGCAGTACTTC. Its translation is CASSLGGDLSGQYF.

V is TRBV2 and J is TRBJ1-5; no clear D. Germline V gene sequence: CDR1 SNHLY, CDR2 FYNNEI. The V and J ends lost 1 base and 3 bases respectively, with 10 bases between them. The CDR3 has 15 amino acids. CDR3 nucleotides: TGTGCCAGCAGTGAAGGTAGCCTGATCAATCAGCCCCAGCATTTT. Its protein product is CASSEGSLINQPQHF.

This chain connects TRBV5-4 to TRBJ2-2; TRBD1 matches 7 bases. Germline lookup yields CDR1 SGHNT and CDR2 YYREEE (reference sequence). This CDR3 is built from 16 residues. Trimming at V came to 4 bases and at J to 1 base, leaving 7 bases not matched to a gene. The CDR3 sequence: CASSLSGTVNTGELFF. CDR3 DNA: TGTGCCAGCAGCCTATCCGGGACAGTGAACACCGGGGAGCTGTTTTTT.